This T cell receptor (beta chain) is drawn from a study of Tregs in tolerant kidney transplant recipients (dated by TCRdb to 2018 to 2020). About the investigation overall: The transplants used related donors along with nonmyeloablative bone marrow transplantation, and in the human trials mixed chimerism was transient. TCRbeta sequencing was used in the study to identify donor-specific regulatory T cells before combined kidney and bone marrow transplantation, and the identified cells were then tracked after transplant. General findings and caveats noted by the study authors: Expanding Tregs with activated donor B cells appeared to identify the most biologically relevant and donor-specific TCRbeta repertoire. Although technical replication error seemed to be minimal, the question of biological reproducibility was not addressed directly. Donor-specific Treg expansion was found to exceed global Treg expansion in tolerant patients, suggesting antigen-driven rather than nonspecific expansion. Because only a small number of patients were included, the study had limitations, and the results will need to be validated in larger populations as well as under other immunosuppression protocols. For some patients, the PCR primers changed as time went on, which meant samples from those patients could not be compared with one another at the nucleotide level.

Per the publication, the time point label means: blood sample drawn before combined kidney and bone marrow transplant. Thawed PBMCs were FACS-sorted into unstimulated Tregs (CD4+CD25+CD127-), CD4+ non-Tregs (CD4+CD25-), CD4 cells and CD8 cells. The patients were a handful of recipients of combined kidney and bone marrow transplants from the ITN036ST trial, and samples were available only for these trial subjects. Healthy control blood was separated into PBMCs by Ficoll density gradient and cryopreserved, and patient PBMCs were collected both before and after transplant. For TCRbeta CDR3 sequencing, genomic DNA from the sorted cells was extracted using the QIAGEN DNeasy Blood and Tissue Kit. High-throughput TCRbeta CDR3 sequencing, including PCR amplification with bias correction and internal controls, was performed commercially through immunoSEQ. The study's processing was this. A unique productive TCRbeta sequence was defined by the CDR3 nucleotide sequence when primers matched, and otherwise by the CDR3 amino acid sequence together with the Vbeta and Jbeta genes. Sorting error was corrected by removing sequences shared between sorted populations at a frequency ratio of 2:1 or less, and the remaining shared sequences were assigned to the higher population. Sequences were defined as donor-reactive when expanded at least 5-fold in CFSE-low cells versus unstimulated cells and present at a frequency of at least 0.01% in CFSE-low cells. Jensen-Shannon divergence calculated on the top 100 TCRbeta sequences ranked by frequency was used to measure repertoire divergence. For samples with multiple sequencing runs, sorting error was corrected in each run separately before the runs were combined. TCRdb re-hosts the immuneACCESS table, in-frame sequences only. Its copies lack some clones; in the studies checked, an unresolved V gene accounts for under half of them, and the cause for the rest is not known. V and J calls and clone size are given by that table; D and trimming were obtained from the DNA. Recorded for this sample are 100,000 to 120,000 clones; around 90% of them occurred a single time. 0.34% of the sample comes from the top ten.

V and J lose 6 bases and 3 bases, and a span of 11 bases separates them. From its cysteine to its phenylalanine, the CDR3 spans 13 amino acids. Of all the DNA, just the CDR3 is kept, 39 bases in frame from base 1. Taken from the germline V gene, the CDR1 and CDR2 loops are MNHNS and SASEGT. A remark on this clone: Its cognate antigen has yet to be identified. No base-level quality is on record; no much larger clone is a single base apart.

This sample comprised CD4+ T cells from blood, obtained before the transplant. This clonotype originated in a human donor who received a combined kidney and bone marrow transplant. Here the chain combines TRBV6-1 and TRBJ1-2, with TRBD1 perhaps the D gene, on 5 matching bases. The DNA is TGTGCCAGCAGCGACCCAGGGTACTATGGCTACACCTTC. Its protein product is CASSDPGYYGYTF.